This T cell receptor beta chain was obtained from a study of OX40 agonist ivuxolimab in advanced cancers. Study at large: Patients received intravenous ivuxolimab every 2 weeks at 0.01 to 10 mg/kg. Findings of the study overall: Clonal expansion in partial responders at 0.1-3.0 mg/kg ranked among the lowest. Circulating CD4+ and CD8+ T cells showed clonal expansion by week 6 at 0.1 to 3.0 mg/kg.

This CDR3 contains 18 residues. Per germline, CDR1 MGHRA and CDR2 YSYEKL. The V segment lost 4 bases and the J segment 0 bases; nucleotides outside the gene matches: 8. Of note for this clone: Antigen: not known.

Only in-frame clones appear in the TCRdb table, and some are missing; sequencing was by immunoSEQ multiplex PCR. The table includes tens of thousands of clones, about 90% detected once. Exclusion applied to patients with autoimmune disease history or systemic immunosuppression. The specimen comprised CD4+ or CD8+ T cells sorted from blood, sampled in a trial of the OX40 agonist ivuxolimab. This sequence was found in an adult with an advanced solid tumor such as melanoma, head and neck, liver or kidney cancer. The chain employs TRBV4-1 and TRBJ2-3; 12 bases are a match to TRBD2. The CDR3, as DNA: TGCGCCAGCAGCCTGCGGACTAGCGGGATTTCTAGCACAGATACGCAGTATTTT. It is translated as CASSLRTSGISSTDTQYF.